This T cell receptor beta chain is from a study of control samples from healthy donors and cancer patients. The sample holds one count of this clone. The ends were cut back, 4 bases at V and 2 bases at J, with 10 bases in the middle. The CDR3 has 14 residues. Germline V gene data show CDR1 as SGHDT and CDR2 as YYEEEE. Sequencing used immunoSEQ multiplex PCR; TCRdb keeps in-frame clones, though not all of them. This sample yields 390,000 or so clones, of which around nine tenths are seen a single time; 5% to 7% belongs to the top ten. This chain joins TRBV5-6 and TRBJ1-3, with D uncertain. The source is a man aged 35-49 years with head and neck cancer. Sequenced sample: PBMCs. CDR3 sequence (DNA): TGTGCCAGCAGCATGATAGATCCTGGAAACACCATATATTTT. Its translation: CASSMIDPGNTIYF.